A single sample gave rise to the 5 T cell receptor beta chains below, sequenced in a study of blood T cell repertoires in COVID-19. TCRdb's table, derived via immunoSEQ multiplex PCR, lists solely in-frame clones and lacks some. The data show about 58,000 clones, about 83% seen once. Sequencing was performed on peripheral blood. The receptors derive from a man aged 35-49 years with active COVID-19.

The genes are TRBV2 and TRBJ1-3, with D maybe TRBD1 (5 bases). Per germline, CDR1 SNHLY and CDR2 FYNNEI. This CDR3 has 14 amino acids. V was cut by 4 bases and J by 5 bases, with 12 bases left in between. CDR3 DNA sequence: TGTGCCAGCAGTGGTTGGGGCAGTAGAAACACCATATATTTT. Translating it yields CASSGWGSRNTIYF.

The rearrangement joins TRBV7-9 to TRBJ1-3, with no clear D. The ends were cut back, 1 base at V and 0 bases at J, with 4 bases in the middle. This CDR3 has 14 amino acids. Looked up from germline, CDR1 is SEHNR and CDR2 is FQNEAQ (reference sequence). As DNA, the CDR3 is TGTGCCAGCAGCTTAGGTAGCTCTGGAAACACCATATATTTT. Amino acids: CASSLGSSGNTIYF.

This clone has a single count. This CDR3 reads CASSPGTGTGDEKLFF. The CDR3 coding sequence is TGTGCCAGCTCACCCGGAACCGGGACAGGGGACGAAAAACTGTTTTTT. The chain recombines TRBV18 with TRBJ1-4; 10 nucleotides match TRBD1. CDR3 length: 16 residues. Germline trimming cut 3 bases from V and 8 bases from J; bases unmatched to any gene: 9. CDR1 is KGHSH and CDR2 is LQKENI in the germline V gene.

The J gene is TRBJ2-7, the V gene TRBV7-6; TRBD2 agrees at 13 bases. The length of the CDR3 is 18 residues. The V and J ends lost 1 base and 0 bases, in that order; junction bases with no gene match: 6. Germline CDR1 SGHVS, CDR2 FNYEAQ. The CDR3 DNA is TGTGCCAGCAGCTTAGGAGGGACTAGCGGGACGGGCTCCTACGAGCAGTACTTC. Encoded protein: CASSLGGTSGTGSYEQYF.

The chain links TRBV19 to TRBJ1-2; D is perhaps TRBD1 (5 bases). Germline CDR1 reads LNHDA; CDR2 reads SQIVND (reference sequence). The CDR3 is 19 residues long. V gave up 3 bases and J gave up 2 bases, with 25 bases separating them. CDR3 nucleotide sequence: TGTGCCAGTAGTATTCCTCCGGCGGATAGAAAGGGGCCGAACTATGGCTACACCTTC. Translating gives CASSIPPADRKGPNYGYTF.